The present T cell receptor (beta chain) was sequenced within a study of T cells in localized non-small cell lung cancer. Sequencing used immunoSEQ multiplex PCR; TCRdb keeps in-frame clones, though not all of them. This sample has just over 20,000 clones, with around 85% found just once. V was clipped by 4 bases and J by 7 bases, with 10 bases between them. The CDR3 extends over 12 amino acids. CDR1 and CDR2 (germline): LNHDA, SQIVND (reference sequence). The sequencing here drew on PBMCs, taken before any cancer treatment. V and J are TRBV19 and TRBJ1-2; D call uncertain. This TCR was recovered from a woman aged 40-70 years with stage II squamous cell lung carcinoma. The CDR3 here is CASSNLYGGYTF. CDR3 nucleotides: TGTGCCAGTAGTAATCTGTATGGTGGCTACACCTTC.